Reported below is one T cell receptor beta chain. Its antigen is undetermined. The CDR3 covers 12 residues. Losses at the gene ends were 8 bases for V and 6 bases for J; bases not matched to a gene: 4. Germline CDR1 and CDR2: SNHLY and FYNNEI. This entry comes from a study of shared clonotypes between healthy human individuals. Study findings and constraints: Tissue TCR repertoires likely differ from these blood-only repertoires.

Running of the assay took place at deep level. The protocol was immunoSEQ multiplex PCR, while the TCRdb copy is restricted to in-frame clones and leaves out a portion. The sample includes more than 2,000,000 clones, approximately 90% seen only once; the top ten take roughly 0.14%. The study drew all its donors from Caucasian adults living in Nashville, Tennessee. The chain uses TRBV2 and TRBJ2-1, with 7 bases lining up with TRBD1. The receptor's source is a man aged 18 to 29 in good health. The sequenced sample was naive CD4+ T cells sorted from blood. Regarding subset: CD45RA+ positively selected. The chain's CDR3 is CASGTARNEQFF. The CDR3 region has the DNA TGTGCCAGCGGGACAGCCCGCAATGAGCAGTTCTTC.